The 21 T cell receptor beta chains given below trace back to one sample, sequenced in a study of regulatory T cells in long-lasting Graves disease. Through Arm-PCR of CDR3 regions and iRepertoire HTBI primers, TCR beta libraries were built. Each CDR3 protein gets one entry after TCRdb re-called the multiplex PCR reads with MiXCR. The sample lists a few hundred thousand distinct CDR3 sequences; less than 30% were seen once. The time point denotes: persistent/refractory GD, antithyroid drugs over 5 years with positive TRAb. Preparation of the TCR library used RNA extracted from PBMCs. Material: peripheral blood mononuclear cells (PBMCs), obtained when the disease was refractory, from a patient treated with antithyroid drugs. These receptors were obtained from a woman between 40 and 50 years old with Graves disease.

The sample holds many counts of this clonotype. The chain recombines TRBV2 with TRBJ2-7, with TRBD2 matching 8 bases. Germline CDR1 reads SNHLY; CDR2 reads FYNNEI. The CDR3 has 14 amino acids. With 7 bases clipped from V and 3 bases from J, the junction kept 8 bases outside the gene matches. DNA of the CDR3: TGTGCCAGCAAGGCGGGAGGAGGGAGCTACGAGCAGTACTTC. Residues: CASKAGGGSYEQYF.

This clonotype has only a few counts. V gene TRBV5-1 combines with J gene TRBJ2-5; the D is unclear. CDR1 is SGHRS, CDR2 YFSETQ, per germline. V was trimmed by 5 bases and J by 2 bases, leaving 10 bases between them. The CDR3 covers 13 residues. For the CDR3, the DNA is TGCGCCAGCAGGCCATTGGTGCAAGAGACCCAGTACTTC. The encoded protein is CASRPLVQETQYF.

This clonotype was counted ten times or more. The CDR3 coding sequence is TGTGCCAGCCCCGACGTCACAGGGGGGACTGAAGCTTTCTTT. It encodes CASPDVTGGTEAFF. The chain uses TRBV2 and TRBJ1-1; 8 positions agree with TRBD1. V shed 8 bases, J shed 5 bases, and the junction held 10 bases outside the gene matches. Germline V gives CDR1 SNHLY, CDR2 FYNNEI. The CDR3 extends over 14 amino acids. Variable domain in full (rest from reference TRBV2 and TRBJ1-1): EPEVTQTPSHQVTQMGQEVILRCVPISNHLYFYWYRQILGQKVEFLVSFYNNEISEKSEIFDDQFSVERPDGSNFTLKIRSTKLEDSAMYFCASPDVTGGTEAFFGQGTRLTVV.

This clonotype was seen at least ten times. The J gene is TRBJ2-7, the V gene TRBV28, with D unresolved. The CDR3 covers 11 residues. Germline V gene lookup returns CDR1 MDHEN and CDR2 SYDVKM. Trimming took off 6 bases at V and 3 bases at J, with 6 bases between the two ends. The CDR3 spells CASRGLYEQYF. DNA of the CDR3: TGTGCCAGCAGGGGCCTCTACGAGCAGTACTTC.

CDR3 loop: CASSSSKTSGRSVWYEQYF. CDR3 in DNA: TGTGCCAGCAGTTCCTCTAAGACTAGCGGGAGATCTGTGTGGTACGAGCAGTACTTC. The rearrangement joins TRBV28 to TRBJ2-7; TRBD2 matches at 12 bases. Germline assignment: CDR1 MDHEN and CDR2 SYDVKM. CDR3 length: 19 residues. Unmatched junction bases numbered 17, after V lost 4 bases and J lost 4 bases.

Notes on this clonotype: A read error is possible here, since a much larger clone lies one base away. The chain couples TRBV28 to TRBJ1-5; TRBD1 aligns across 9 bases. CDR1 is MDHEN, CDR2 SYDVKM, per germline. This CDR3 spans 15 amino acids. The CDR3 nucleotides are TGTGCCAGCACCGTGGACAGGGGAAGCAGTCAGCCCCAGCATTTT. It yields the protein CASTVDRGSSQPQHF.

There are many counts of this clonotype. V is TRBV6-1 and J is TRBJ2-7; 7 bases fit TRBD1. The CDR3 sequence is 13 residues long. V was clipped by 6 bases and J by 5 bases; unmatched bases: 7. Germline V gene sequence: CDR1 MNHNS, CDR2 SASEGT. CDR3 in amino acids: CASSPNRGHEQYF. The CDR3 nucleotides are TGTGCCAGCAGCCCGAACAGGGGACACGAGCAGTACTTC.

The chain employs TRBV30 and TRBJ1-1; 9 bases are shared with TRBD1. The V gene's germline CDR1 is GTSNPN and CDR2 SVGIG (reference sequence). This CDR3 is built from 13 residues. V dropped 8 bases and J dropped 0; count of bases not matched to a gene: 4. DNA for the CDR3: TGTGCCGAACAGGGGGCGGTGAACACTGAAGCTTTCTTT. Protein sequence: CAEQGAVNTEAFF.

The chain carries TRBV6-1 and TRBJ2-7, with 10 bases aligning to TRBD2. This CDR3 has 14 amino acids. The germline V gene encodes CDR1 MNHNS and CDR2 SASEGT. With 6 bases clipped from V and 4 bases from J, the junction kept 6 bases outside the gene matches. The CDR3, as DNA: TGTGCCAGCAGAACCACTAGCGGGACGTACGAGCAGTACTTC. Its translation: CASRTTSGTYEQYF.

This rearrangement joins TRBV12-3 or TRBV12-4 to TRBJ2-1, with 12 bases lining up with TRBD2. V trimming: 5 bases; J trimming: 15 bases; junction bases outside the gene matches: 17. The CDR3 has 16 amino acids. The CDR3 here is CASSSRLTSGSSWRFF. The CDR3 DNA reads as TGTGCCAGCAGTAGCCGACTGACTAGCGGGAGCAGTTGGCGGTTCTTC.

This clonotype has at least ten counts. The chain combines TRBV25-1 with TRBJ1-4; D remains ambiguous. CDR1 MGHDK and CDR2 SYGVNS come from the germline V gene. With 2 bases removed from V and 0 bases from J, the gap between germline ends came to 10 bases. The CDR3 is 16 residues long. The CDR3 nucleotides are TGTGCCAGCAGTGAACGGGCAGCTGCAACTAATGAAAAACTGTTTTTT. This sequence encodes CASSERAAATNEKLFF.

This clonotype was seen only a few times. This chain connects TRBV5-1 to TRBJ1-1, with TRBD1 matching 7 bases. CDR3 length: 15 amino acids. Germline V gives CDR1 SGHRS, CDR2 YFSETQ. Trimming removed 4 bases from V and 1 base from J; junction bases left unmatched: 7. The CDR3 spells CASSAYRGPNTEAFF. The CDR3 DNA follows: TGCGCCAGCAGCGCCTACAGGGGCCCGAACACTGAAGCTTTCTTT.

Notes on this clonotype: A much larger clone differs from this one at a single base, so this may be a read error. The CDR3 DNA reads TGTGCCAGCATCCTATTACAGGGGGCGCGGGAAAAACTGTTTTTT. Translation gives CASILLQGAREKLFF. The chain uses TRBV12-3 or TRBV12-4 and TRBJ1-4, with 9 positions matching TRBD1. The junction had 11 bases not matched to a gene; V was cut back by 7 bases and J by 8 bases. The CDR3 has 15 amino acids.

The table lists this clonotype with many counts. The V call is TRBV28, the J call TRBJ1-5; D call uncertain. Trimming took off 7 bases at V and 3 bases at J, with 10 bases between the two ends. CDR3 length: 13 amino acids. Germline V gene data show CDR1 as MDHEN and CDR2 as SYDVKM. Written as DNA, the CDR3 is TGTGCCAGCATTAGTATTCTCAATCAGCCCCAGCATTTT. This gives the protein CASISILNQPQHF.

On this clonotype itself: A read error may be the cause here, since a much bigger clone is one base away. The genes are TRBV2 and TRBJ2-5, with TRBD2 matching 8 bases. The DNA end is more similar to TRBJ2-7, so the J call may be wrong. Germline V lookup: CDR1 SNHLY, CDR2 FYNNEI. This CDR3 is built from 18 residues. Here the CDR3 reads CASSENGKVAGQSYEQYF. The CDR3 DNA sequence: TGTGCCAGCAGTGAAAATGGGAAGGTAGCGGGGCAATCCTACGAGCAGTACTTC.

Comments on this clonotype: One junction end disagrees with the germline gene, perhaps due to a read error. V is TRBV28 and J is TRBJ2-7, with a weak D call TRBD1 (5 bases). CDR3 length: 15 amino acids. Per the germline V gene, CDR1 is MDHEN and CDR2 is SYDVKM. CDR3 nucleotides: TGCGCCAGCAGTCAGCCCCCCGGACAAATAAACGAGCAGTACTTC. It encodes CASSQPPGQINEQYF.

The V call is TRBV15, the J call TRBJ2-2, with 7 bases fitting TRBD1. CDR3 length: 17 amino acids. V shed 1 base and J 4 bases; nucleotides not matched to a gene: 9. The germline gives CDR1 LNHNV, CDR2 YYDKDF (reference sequence). DNA of the CDR3: TGTGCCACCAGCAGAGCCGTTACAGGGGCTTCCACCGGGGAGCTGTTTTTT. Protein sequence: CATSRAVTGASTGELFF.

This clonotype showed up many times. The chain links TRBV29-1 to TRBJ2-7; 8 positions agree with TRBD1. Germline V CDR1 and CDR2: SQVTM, ANQGSEA. This CDR3 spans 13 amino acids. The junction had 6 bases not matched to a gene; V was cut back by 5 bases and J by 3 bases. CDR3 coding DNA: TGCAGCGTTCCCGGACAGGGCAACTACGAGCAGTACTTC. Protein sequence: CSVPGQGNYEQYF.

This clonotype was detected ten times or more. The chain recombines TRBV28 with TRBJ2-7; 7 positions agree with TRBD1. The CDR3 consists of 12 residues. Trimming cost V 6 bases and J 6 bases; bases outside gene matches: 5. Per germline, CDR1 MDHEN and CDR2 SYDVKM. For the CDR3, the DNA is TGTGCCAGCAGCCTATCAGGGGGCGAGCAGTACTTC. It specifies CASSLSGGEQYF.

Concerning this clonotype itself: Lacking the conserved final phenylalanine or tryptophan, this CDR3 likely reflects a read error. The V call is TRBV5-5, the J call TRBJ1-1; no definite D call. Trimming took off 4 bases at V and 2 bases at J, with 9 bases between the two ends. This CDR3 contains 13 residues. The germline gives CDR1 SGHKS, CDR2 YYEKEE (reference sequence). CDR3 sequence (DNA): TGTGCCAGCAGCCTTCGGGGTAACACTGAAGCTTTCTCT. This encodes CASSLRGNTEAFS.

There are many counts of this clonotype. The rearrangement uses TRBV10-2 and TRBJ1-2; the D is unclear. This CDR3 is 13 amino acids long. Germline values: CDR1 WSHSY, CDR2 SAAADI. Between the trimmed V and J ends, which lost 3 bases and 4 bases, there was a span of 9 bases. CDR3 bases: TGCGCCAGCAGTGAAGGGAACAGCTATGGCTACACCTTC. It encodes CASSEGNSYGYTF.